This TCR beta chain was sequenced for a study of blood T cell repertoires in COVID-19. Per the germline V gene, CDR1 is SGHDT and CDR2 is YYEEEE. The CDR3 is 12 residues long. V gave up 0 bases and J gave up 8 bases, with 8 bases separating them. Individuals aged 18 to 89 years were recruited from approximately 22 US areas. Method: immunoSEQ multiplex PCR; TCRdb's copy keeps in-frame clones and lacks some. In the table there are roughly 400,000 clones, approximately 85% of which are singletons. Sequenced sample: PBMCs or T cells enriched from blood (not recorded which). The genes are TRBV5-6 and TRBJ1-2; D uncertain. The clonotype was recovered from a woman in her 40s with acute COVID-19. DNA for the CDR3: TGTGCCAGCAGCTTGGAACTCGGGGGCTACACCTTC. It translates to CASSLELGGYTF.